By share, the clone carrying this T cell receptor (beta chain) ranks as medium-sized. The data belong to a study of neurological immune-mediated disorders. Unsorted libraries were prepared from 2 million PBMCs that had been stored at -80 C. TCRdb recomputed calls from the 5' RACE reads with MiXCR, one row per CDR3 protein. This sample carries tens of thousands of distinct CDR3 sequences, 10% of them seen once, and the ten largest clones take approximately 5.3%. The sample consisted of PBMCs. The clonotype comes from a man in his 70s with HTLV-1-associated myelopathy (HAM/TSP).

The DNA of the CDR3 is TGCGCCAGCAGCCTAAATATTCCAGGGAGGAACACTGAAGCTTTCTTT. It encodes CASSLNIPGRNTEAFF. The V gene is TRBV5-1, the J gene TRBJ1-1; TRBD1 might be the D (5 bases). Germline CDR1 SGHRS, CDR2 YFSETQ. CDR3 size: 16 residues. Deletions cut 4 bases from V and 1 base from J, with 17 bases between.